This T cell receptor (beta chain) was identified during a study of CD8 T cells in Susac syndrome. This clonotype came up once. The V gene lost 0 bases and the J gene lost 6 bases, with 14 bases spanning the gap. Germline lookup yields CDR1 SGDLS and CDR2 YYNGEE. This CDR3 region has 15 residues. Random hexamers primed reverse transcription of roughly 0.5 to 1 ug RNA. TCR beta CDR3 was amplified by immunoSEQ multiplex PCR. This amplification extended across 54 Vbeta and 13 Jbeta segments. TCRdb reprocessed the immunoSEQ multiplex PCR reads via MiXCR and lists one record per CDR3 protein. The sample has around 160,000 distinct CDR3 sequences; around 95% are singletons. Sequencing of TCR beta was undertaken in CD8+ and CD4+ T cells derived from blood.

Sample: CD4+ T cells from PBMCs. The rearrangement links TRBV9 to TRBJ2-3, with D possibly TRBD2 on 5 matching bases. This TCR came from a human donor in good health. In DNA form, the CDR3 reads TGTGCCAGCAGCGTAGTTCCTAGCCTGCAGGATACGCAGTATTTT. Translating it yields CASSVVPSLQDTQYF.